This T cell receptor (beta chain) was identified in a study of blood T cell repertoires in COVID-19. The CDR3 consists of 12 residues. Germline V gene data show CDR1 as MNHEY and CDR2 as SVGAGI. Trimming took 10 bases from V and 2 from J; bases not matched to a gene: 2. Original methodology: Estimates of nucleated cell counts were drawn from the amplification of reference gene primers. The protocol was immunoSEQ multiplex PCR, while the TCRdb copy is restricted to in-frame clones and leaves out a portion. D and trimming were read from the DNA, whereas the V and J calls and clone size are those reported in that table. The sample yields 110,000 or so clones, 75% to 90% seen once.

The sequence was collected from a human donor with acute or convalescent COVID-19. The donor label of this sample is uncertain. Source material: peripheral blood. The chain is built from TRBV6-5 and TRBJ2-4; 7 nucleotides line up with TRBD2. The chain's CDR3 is CATGLPKNIQYF. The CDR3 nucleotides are TGTGCCACGGGACTACCCAAAAACATTCAGTACTTC.